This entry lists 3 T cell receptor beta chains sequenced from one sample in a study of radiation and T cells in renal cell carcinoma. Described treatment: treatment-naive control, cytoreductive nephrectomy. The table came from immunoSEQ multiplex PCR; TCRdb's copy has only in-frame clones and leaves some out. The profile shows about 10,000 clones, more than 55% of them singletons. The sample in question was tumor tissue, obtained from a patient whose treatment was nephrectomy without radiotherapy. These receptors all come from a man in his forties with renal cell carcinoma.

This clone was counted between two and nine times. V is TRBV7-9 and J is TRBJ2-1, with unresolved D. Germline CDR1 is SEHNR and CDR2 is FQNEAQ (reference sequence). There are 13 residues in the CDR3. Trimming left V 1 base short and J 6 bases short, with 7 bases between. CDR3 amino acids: CASSLGNGNEQFF. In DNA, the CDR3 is TGTGCCAGCAGCTTAGGTAACGGCAATGAGCAGTTCTTC.

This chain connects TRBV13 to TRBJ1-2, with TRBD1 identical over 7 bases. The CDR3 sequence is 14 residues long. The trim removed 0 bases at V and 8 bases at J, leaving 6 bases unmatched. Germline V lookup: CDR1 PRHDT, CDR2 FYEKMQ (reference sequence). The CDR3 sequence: CASSLGQGFRGYTF. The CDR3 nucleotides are TGTGCCAGCAGCTTAGGACAGGGGTTTAGGGGCTACACCTTC.

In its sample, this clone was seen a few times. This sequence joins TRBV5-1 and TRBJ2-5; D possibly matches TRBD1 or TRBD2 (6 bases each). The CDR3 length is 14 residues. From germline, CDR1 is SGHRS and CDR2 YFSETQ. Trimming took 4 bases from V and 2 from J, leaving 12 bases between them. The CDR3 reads CASSLPGAQETQYF. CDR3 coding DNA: TGCGCCAGCAGCCTGCCGGGGGCTCAAGAGACCCAGTACTTC.